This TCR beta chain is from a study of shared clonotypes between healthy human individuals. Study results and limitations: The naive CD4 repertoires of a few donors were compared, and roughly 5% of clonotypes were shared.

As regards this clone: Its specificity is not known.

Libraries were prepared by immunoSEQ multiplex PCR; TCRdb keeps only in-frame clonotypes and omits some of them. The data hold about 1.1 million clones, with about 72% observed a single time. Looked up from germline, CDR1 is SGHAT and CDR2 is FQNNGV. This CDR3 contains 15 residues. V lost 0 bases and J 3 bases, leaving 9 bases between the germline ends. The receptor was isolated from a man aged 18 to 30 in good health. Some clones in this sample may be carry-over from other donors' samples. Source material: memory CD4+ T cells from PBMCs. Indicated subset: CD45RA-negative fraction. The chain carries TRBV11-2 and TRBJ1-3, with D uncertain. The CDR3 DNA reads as TGTGCCAGCAGCTTAGATCTGTACAGTGGAAACACCATATATTTT. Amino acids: CASSLDLYSGNTIYF.